The 19 T cell receptor beta chains in this list originate from one sample, sequenced in a study of blood T cell repertoires in COVID-19. Some clones are missing from TCRdb's copy, which holds only in-frame ones; the method was immunoSEQ multiplex PCR. The profile covers roughly 200,000 clones, with around four fifths appearing a single time and roughly 18% taken by the ten largest. The sample consisted of peripheral blood. These receptor sequences come from a woman older than 75 with active or convalescent COVID-19.

This chain links TRBV2 with TRBJ2-1, with 8 bases that match TRBD2. Per germline, CDR1 SNHLY and CDR2 FYNNEI. This CDR3 region has 15 residues. The V gene end was trimmed by 1 base and the J gene end by 9 bases; junction bases not matched to a gene: 8. The CDR3 DNA reads as TGTGCCAGCAGTGAAGGCGGGACTAGGATCGGTGAGCAGTTCTTC. This codes for CASSEGGTRIGEQFF.

This chain uses TRBV6-2 or TRBV6-3 with TRBJ2-1; D is undetermined. CDR3 length equals 18 residues. Germline CDR1 is MNHEY and CDR2 is SVGEGT. V lost 2 bases and J lost 0, with 17 bases in between. The CDR3 DNA reads TGTGCCAGCAGTTACCCGACGGCAGCTCGAGGCTCCTACAATGAGCAGTTCTTC. Amino acid sequence: CASSYPTAARGSYNEQFF.

In DNA form, the CDR3 reads TGTGCCAGCAGCGTAGACCCTACTAGCGGCGCCTACAATGAGCAGTTCTTC. The encoded protein is CASSVDPTSGAYNEQFF. The chain recombines TRBV9 with TRBJ2-1; 8 bases map to TRBD2. There are 17 residues in the CDR3. The J segment lost 2 bases and the V segment lost 0 bases, leaving 7 bases of the junction unmatched. Germline V gene lookup returns CDR1 SGDLS and CDR2 YYNGEE. Looking up the rest from reference TRBV9 and TRBJ2-1 gives the full variable domain: DSGVTQTPKHLITATGQRVTLRCSPRSGDLSVYWYQQSLDQGLQFLIQYYNGEERAKGNILERFSAQQFPDLHSELNLSSLELGDSALYFCASSVDPTSGAYNEQFFGPGTRLTVL.

V is TRBV18 and J is TRBJ1-2, with TRBD1 matching over 9 bases. The CDR3 length is 14 residues. Germline loops: CDR1 KGHSH, CDR2 LQKENI. J gave up 1 base and V 7 bases, and 4 bases lay outside the gene matches. The CDR3, as DNA: TGTGCCAGCTTCCCGGGACAGGGTAACTATGGCTACACCTTC. Protein product: CASFPGQGNYGYTF.

The chain employs TRBV19 and TRBJ1-4; D is unclear. V was clipped by 7 bases and J by 3 bases, with 12 bases between them. In germline, CDR1 is LNHDA, CDR2 SQIVND (reference sequence). This CDR3 spans 14 amino acids. CDR3 in amino acids: CASNWEPANEKLFF. The CDR3 region has the DNA TGTGCCAGTAACTGGGAGCCGGCTAATGAAAAACTGTTTTTT.

V is TRBV28 and J is TRBJ2-5, with 15 bases identical to TRBD2. Germline V gives CDR1 MDHEN, CDR2 SYDVKM. The CDR3 consists of 17 residues. V lost 0 bases to trimming and J lost 2 bases; unmatched junction nucleotides: 1. CDR3 residues: CASSLWGLAGGQETQYF. The CDR3, as DNA: TGTGCCAGCAGTTTATGGGGACTAGCGGGGGGACAAGAGACCCAGTACTTC.

The chain is built from TRBV19 and TRBJ2-7; a possible D gene is TRBD1 (6 bases). The CDR3 covers 14 residues. V was clipped by 3 bases and J by 3 bases, with 12 bases between them. Per the germline V gene, CDR1 is LNHDA and CDR2 is SQIVND (reference sequence). The CDR3 sequence is CASSIAGVGYEQYF. The CDR3, as DNA: TGTGCCAGTAGTATCGCAGGGGTAGGCTACGAGCAGTACTTC.

The V call is TRBV9, the J call TRBJ2-1; 8 bases are shared with TRBD1. Trimming at V came to 2 bases and at J to 1 base, leaving 2 bases not matched to a gene. The CDR3 is 15 amino acids. Germline values: CDR1 SGDLS, CDR2 YYNGEE. CDR3 bases: TGTGCCAGCAGCGTGGACAGGGCGTCCTACAATGAGCAGTTCTTC. This sequence encodes CASSVDRASYNEQFF.

Here the CDR3 reads CASSSLPRTGQYQETQYF. For the CDR3, the DNA is TGTGCCAGCAGCTCCCTCCCACGGACAGGACAATACCAAGAGACCCAGTACTTC. This chain joins TRBV7-6 and TRBJ2-5; 7 nucleotides align to TRBD1. There are 18 residues in the CDR3. CDR1 and CDR2 (germline): SGHVS, FNYEAQ. V gave up 4 bases and J gave up 0 bases; unmatched junction bases: 14.

This chain links TRBV12-3 or TRBV12-4 with TRBJ1-2; possible D gene TRBD1, 6 bases. There are 13 residues in the CDR3. V lost 4 bases to trimming and J lost 7 bases, with 13 bases between them. The CDR3 reads CASSWDTISGYTF. The CDR3 region has the DNA TGTGCCAGCAGTTGGGACACCATCTCTGGCTACACCTTC.

V and J are TRBV19 and TRBJ1-1, with D possibly being TRBD1 (5 bases). The CDR3 covers 15 residues. Germline V gene data show CDR1 as LNHDA and CDR2 as SQIVND (reference sequence). Trimming stripped 9 bases from V and 4 bases from J, with 21 bases between. CDR3 residues: CASLSPLGQGTEAFF. The CDR3 DNA sequence: TGTGCCAGCCTCTCCCCCTTAGGGCAGGGCACTGAAGCTTTCTTT.

The table lists this clone with a few counts. The rearrangement joins TRBV10-1 to TRBJ2-7, with 10 bases aligning to TRBD1. The CDR3 is 15 amino acids. V was clipped by 4 bases and J by 5 bases; unmatched bases: 8. Germline CDR1 WNHNN, CDR2 SYGVQD (reference sequence). For the CDR3, the DNA is TGCGCCAGCAGTGCGGGGACAGGGGTGTTGAACGAGCAGTACTTC. This codes for CASSAGTGVLNEQYF.

The V call is TRBV7-3, the J call TRBJ1-1; perhaps TRBD1 as D (5 bases). The CDR3 totals 14 residues. Trimming removed 4 bases from V and 5 bases from J, with 14 bases in between. The germline CDR1 and CDR2 sequences are SGHTA and FQGTGA. The CDR3 bases are TGTGCCAGCAGCTCCCTGGCCGGGGGGACTGAAGCTTTCTTT. Translation: CASSSLAGGTEAFF. Complete variable domain (other parts from reference TRBV7-3 and TRBJ1-1): GAGVSQTPSNKVTEKGKYVELRCDPISGHTALYWYRQSLGQGPEFLIYFQGTGAADDSGLPNDRFFAVRPEGSVSTLKIQRTERGDSAVYLCASSSLAGGTEAFFGQGTRLTVV.

The V gene is TRBV3-1 (or the pseudogene TRBV3-2), the J gene TRBJ2-2; 7 bases match TRBD1. V was pared by 4 bases and J by 4 bases, with 6 bases of the junction left unmatched. Germline V lookup: CDR1 LGHDT, CDR2 YNNKEL (reference sequence). The CDR3 loop spans 15 amino acids. The CDR3 region has the DNA TGTGCCAGCAGCCCCGACAGGGCGGTCACCGGGGAGCTGTTTTTT. Residues: CASSPDRAVTGELFF.

The J gene is TRBJ2-1, the V gene TRBV7-2; 7 nucleotides align to TRBD2. The V gene end was trimmed by 0 bases and the J gene end by 2 bases; junction bases not matched to a gene: 4. Per the germline V gene, CDR1 is SGHTA and CDR2 is FQGNSA. This CDR3 spans 16 amino acids. CDR3 protein: CASSLALAGAYNEQFF. The CDR3 DNA is TGTGCCAGCAGCTTAGCGCTTGCGGGAGCCTACAATGAGCAGTTCTTC. Combining the CDR3 with reference TRBV7-2 and TRBJ2-1 gives the whole variable domain GAGVSQSPSNKVTEKGKDVELRCDPISGHTALYWYRQSLGQGLEFLIYFQGNSAPDKSGLPSDRFSAERTGGSVSTLTIQRTQQEDSAVYLCASSLALAGAYNEQFFGPGTRLTVL.

This clone has only one observation. The V gene is TRBV5-8, the J gene TRBJ2-1; the D gene is possibly TRBD2 (6 bases). V was clipped by 6 bases and J by 5 bases, with 18 bases between them. CDR1 and CDR2 from the germline V gene are SGHTS and YDEGEE. This CDR3 region has 15 residues. The CDR3: CASNFRGTTDNEQFF. The CDR3 DNA reads TGTGCCAGCAACTTCCGGGGGACCACGGACAATGAGCAGTTCTTC.

The V and J genes are TRBV11-3 and TRBJ2-1; possible D gene TRBD2, 7 bases. V dropped 5 bases and J dropped 4 bases, with 9 bases sitting between them. Germline CDR1 reads SGHNT; CDR2 reads YENEEA. The CDR3 loop spans 13 amino acids. The CDR3 region has the DNA TGTGCCAGCAGCGGGAGGGGGTACAATGAGCAGTTCTTC. Translation: CASSGRGYNEQFF. Full variable domain (rest looked up from reference TRBV11-3 and TRBJ2-1): EAGVVQSPRYKIIEKKQPVAFWCNPISGHNTLYWYLQNLGQGPELLIRYENEEAVDDSQLPKDRFSAERLKGVDSTLKIQPAELGDSAVYLCASSGRGYNEQFFGPGTRLTVL.

The rearrangement links TRBV5-1 to TRBJ1-4; TRBD1 aligns across 7 bases. The CDR3 has 16 residues. V was pared by 4 bases and J by 3 bases, with 9 bases of the junction left unmatched. The germline V gene has CDR1 SGHRS and CDR2 YFSETQ. The CDR3 nucleotides read TGCGCCAGCAGCATGACAGGGTTGCTTGCTAATGAAAAACTGTTTTTT. Its translation is CASSMTGLLANEKLFF.

V and J are TRBV7-8 and TRBJ2-1; D call uncertain. The CDR3 runs to 13 residues. Germline V gene sequence: CDR1 SGHVS, CDR2 FQNEAQ. With 1 base removed from V and 5 bases from J, the gap between germline ends came to 6 bases. The CDR3 region has the DNA TGTGCCAGCAGCTTAGTATCTCACAATGAGCAGTTCTTC. This sequence encodes CASSLVSHNEQFF.